This T cell receptor beta chain was sequenced during a study of cytomegalovirus exposure and HLA in healthy donors. Study results and caveats: Accurate predictions that matched the HLA-A and HLA-B alleles of most subjects were reportedly made from TCR beta sequences.

The PCR contained 60 Vbeta and 13 Jbeta primers. The table came from immunoSEQ multiplex PCR; TCRdb's copy has only in-frame clones and leaves some out. The table lists about 83,000 clones, just under 75% of them singletons. On this clone: Its cognate antigen is unknown.

V was cut by 3 bases and J by 7 bases, with 10 bases left in between. Germline CDR1 LNHDA, CDR2 SQIVND (reference sequence). This CDR3 contains 13 residues. The sample comprised PBMCs. The sequence came from a man in his sixties in good health and CMV-seronegative. This chain connects TRBV19 to TRBJ1-5; D remains unclear. The CDR3 bases are TGTGCCAGTAGTATTCCGAGGGCCCAGCCCCAGCATTTT. It codes for CASSIPRAQPQHF.